The clone carrying this T cell receptor beta chain was found once. What it recognizes is unknown. The same CDR3 can be traced to other DNA sequences in this sample. The V gene end was trimmed by 1 base and the J gene end by 2 bases; junction bases not matched to a gene: 7. This CDR3 has 16 amino acids. The germline CDR1 and CDR2 sequences are LNHDA and SQIVND (reference sequence). The data were obtained in a study of shared clonotypes between healthy human individuals. About the research overall: CD4 naive and CD4 memory each took three plates per donor, while CD8 naive took two and CD8 memory one. Findings of the study overall: Large depth notwithstanding, sorted-subset sequencing proved incomplete by rarefaction. Shared clonotypes: about 4.6% naive CD4, roughly 3.8% naive CD8, 2.3% memory CD4, over 0.3% memory CD8.

Splitting of each subset's genomic DNA was done evenly across several immunoSEQ plates. Sequencing used immunoSEQ multiplex PCR; TCRdb keeps in-frame clones, though not all of them. The sample gives around 700,000 clones, about three quarters of which show up once; 1.8% is in the top ten. This TCR came from a woman in her twenties or thirties in good health. The V call is TRBV19, the J call TRBJ2-5; 7 bases are a match to TRBD2. Sequenced: memory CD4+ T cells sorted from blood. Specified subset: CD45RA-negative fraction. The CDR3 region has the DNA TGTGCCAGTAGTATAGGGGGCCTAGCGGAACAAGAGACCCAGTACTTC. This translates into CASSIGGLAEQETQYF.